This T cell receptor (beta chain) was profiled in a study of identical twins. General study points: Beta out-of-frame sequences showed weaker excess twin sharing. Researchers reported excess low generation probability among twin-shared out-of-frame alpha sequences.

Unique molecular identifiers were present on cDNA, and template switching added a universal primer site. TCRdb processed the 5' RACE reads anew with MiXCR; each CDR3 protein has one entry. The data contain around 250,000 distinct CDR3 sequences, roughly 13% of them seen just once; the ten biggest clones take up around 4%. The sample holds many counts of this clonotype. Its antigen is unknown. The CDR3 is 11 residues long. The ends were cut back, 6 bases at V and 12 bases at J, with 12 bases in the middle. These same data were also listed under a study on yellow fever vaccine responses in identical twins.

The receptor was derived from a woman aged 18-35 years in good health. Sample: memory (CD45RO+) T cells sorted from blood. This chain uses TRBV12-3 or TRBV12-4 with TRBJ1-5; weak D call: TRBD1 (5 bases). CDR3 nucleotides: TGTGCCAGCAGCTGGGGGGGGGTCCAGCATTTT. Amino acids: CASSWGGVQHF.